This T cell receptor beta chain was identified in a study of response to subunit inactivated influenza vaccine. This clonotype was detected only a few times. Its antigen is unknown. The CDR3 length is 14 residues. In germline, CDR1 is MNHEY, CDR2 SVGEGT. V lost 6 bases and J 3 bases, leaving 11 bases between the germline ends. TCRdb recomputed calls from the RT-PCR reads with MiXCR, one row per CDR3 protein. Of approximately 700,000 distinct CDR3 sequences listed, 14% are singletons. Study-wide findings and caveats: The authors proposed limited new T cell recruitment per seasonal influenza vaccination.

V usage is TRBV6-2 or TRBV6-3 and J usage is TRBJ2-2; D gene uncertain. The TCR comes from a man aged 50-60 years who received an inactivated influenza vaccine. The material sequenced was PBMCs from blood, taken approximately 15 days before vaccination. Here the CDR3 reads CASSRRWDTGELFF. The CDR3 DNA follows: TGTGCCAGCAGCCGACGGTGGGACACCGGGGAGCTGTTTTTT.